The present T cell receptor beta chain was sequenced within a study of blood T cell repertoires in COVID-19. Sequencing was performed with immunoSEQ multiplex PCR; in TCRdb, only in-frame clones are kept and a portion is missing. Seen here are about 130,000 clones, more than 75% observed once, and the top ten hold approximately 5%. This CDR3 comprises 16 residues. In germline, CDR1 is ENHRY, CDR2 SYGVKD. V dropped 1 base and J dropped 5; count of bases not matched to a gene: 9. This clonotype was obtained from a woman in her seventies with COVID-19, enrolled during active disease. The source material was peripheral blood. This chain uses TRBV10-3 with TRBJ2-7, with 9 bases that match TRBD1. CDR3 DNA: TGTGCCATCAGTGAGTTACCGGGACAGGGCGAGGACGAGCAGTACTTC. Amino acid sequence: CAISELPGQGEDEQYF.